These T cell receptor beta chains were read from a single sample in a study of response to subunit inactivated influenza vaccine. TCRdb reanalysed the RT-PCR reads using MiXCR and keeps one entry per CDR3 protein. This sample carries roughly 620,000 distinct CDR3 sequences, around 10% of them seen once, and the ten largest clones take approximately 10%. The same data also went into a second study, on T cells expressing NK-cell markers.

This material consisted of PBMCs from blood, taken on the day of vaccination. All receptors derive from a man between 45 and 60 years old who received an inactivated influenza vaccine. CDR3s include the opening cysteine and the closing phenylalanine or tryptophan. The D gene is left open where the match is weak. Clone sizes are given selectively: once, few, many, or a class where the clone is expanded.

abundance	d_gene	j_gene	v_gene	CDR3nt	CDR3aa
-	-	TRBJ2-1	TRBV9	TGTGCCAGCAGCATCGGAAGCGGGCCTTCTCAGTTCTTC	CASSIGSGPSQFF
-	-	TRBJ2-3	TRBV12-3/TRBV12-4	TGTGCCAGCAGTTTATCAGACAGCTCAGATACGCAGTATTTT	CASSLSDSSDTQYF
many	TRBD2	TRBJ2-7	TRBV7-8	TGTGCCAGCAGCAAAGGACTAGCTAGCTACGAGCAGTACTTC	CASSKGLASYEQYF
few	-	TRBJ2-1	TRBV20-1	TGCAGTGCGGGAAAGACAGTTTACAATGAGCAGTTCTTC	CSAGKTVYNEQFF
few	-	TRBJ2-7	TRBV12-3/TRBV12-4	TGTGCCAGCCCTCCTGGACTCAGCTCCTACGAGCAGTACTTC	CASPPGLSSYEQYF
-	TRBD2	TRBJ2-3	TRBV4-2	TGTGCCAGCAGCCAAGACCGTAGTAGCGGGAGGGCGGATACGCAGTATTTT	CASSQDRSSGRADTQYF
many	TRBD1	TRBJ2-1	TRBV7-8	TGTGCCAGCAGCTCCCGGGACAGCTACAATGAGCAGTTCTTC	CASSSRDSYNEQFF
few	-	TRBJ1-1	TRBV6-1	TGTGCCAGCAAGAATCAGGGCCGGGGAAGGTCTACTGAAGCTTTCTTT	CASKNQGRGRSTEAFF
few	-	TRBJ2-5	TRBV30	TGTGCCTGGGCCCAAGGGGCAGGGGCGCAAGAGACCCAGTACTTC	CAWAQGAGAQETQYF
few	-	TRBJ2-1	TRBV18	TGTGCCAGCTCACCATCTGGGCTCCCCGGGGGAGTGCAGTTCTTC	CASSPSGLPGGVQFF
-	-	TRBJ2-6	TRBV20-1	TGCAGTGCTTCTCGCAAGCTGGCGGAACTGTATGGGGCCAACGTCCTGACTTTC	CSASRKLAELYGANVLTF
few	-	TRBJ2-3	TRBV5-1	TGCGCCAGCAGCGACCTTAGACATCGGGATACGCAGTATTTT	CASSDLRHRDTQYF
few	TRBD2	TRBJ2-7	TRBV7-8	TGTGCCAGCAGCTTAGTCTTAGACCGGGACTACTCCTACGAGCAGTACTTC	CASSLVLDRDYSYEQYF
few	TRBD1	TRBJ1-2	TRBV5-1	TGCGCCAGCAGCACGACAGGGAGCGATGGCTACACCTTC	CASSTTGSDGYTF
-	-	TRBJ2-7	TRBV7-2	TGTGCCAGCAGCTTAGGACTGACGGCCGAGCAGTACTTC	CASSLGLTAEQYF